The 29 T cell receptor beta chains given below trace back to one sample, sequenced in a study of blood T cell repertoires in COVID-19. Profiling relied on immunoSEQ multiplex PCR, and the TCRdb table lists in-frame clones only, not all of them. The repertoire consists of around 230,000 clones, with 75% to 90% occurring once and the leading ten covering around 11%. Sequencing was performed on peripheral blood. Receptors originate from a woman aged 60-75 years with active or convalescent COVID-19.

The chain links TRBV18 to TRBJ2-3, with 11 bases matching TRBD2. J was trimmed by 3 bases and V by 0 bases; bases with no gene match: 8. CDR3 length: 18 amino acids. The V gene's germline CDR1 is KGHSH and CDR2 LQKENI. The CDR3: CASSPPFLAGGRTDTQYF. The CDR3, as DNA: TGTGCCAGCTCACCACCGTTTCTAGCGGGGGGTAGGACAGATACGCAGTATTTT.

The rearrangement joins TRBV27 to TRBJ2-7; 9 positions match TRBD1. J lost 0 bases, V lost 2 bases, and 2 bases had no gene match. Germline assignment: CDR1 MNHEY and CDR2 SMNVEV (reference sequence). The CDR3 consists of 15 residues. The CDR3 region is CASSLRGQGSYEQYF. In DNA form, the CDR3 reads TGTGCCAGCAGTTTAAGGGGACAGGGCTCCTACGAGCAGTACTTC.

The chain links TRBV5-4 to TRBJ2-3; a possible D gene is TRBD2 (6 bases). Trimming shortened V by 5 bases and J by 0 bases, and 13 bases separated the two germline ends. In germline, CDR1 is SGHNT, CDR2 YYREEE (reference sequence). The CDR3 runs 15 residues. The CDR3 here is CASRPIGTSTDTQYF. The CDR3 nucleotides are TGTGCCAGCAGGCCCATCGGGACTAGCACAGATACGCAGTATTTT.

The rearrangement links TRBV7-3 to TRBJ2-5; weak D call: TRBD1 (5 bases). V was cut by 5 bases and J by 2 bases, with 9 bases left in between. CDR3 length equals 13 residues. CDR1 and CDR2 from the germline V gene are SGHTA and FQGTGA. As DNA, the CDR3 is TGTGCCAGCAGCCAAGGGGATCAAGAGACCCAGTACTTC. Translating it yields CASSQGDQETQYF.

In DNA, the CDR3 is TGTGCCAGCAGACTACAGGGGGCGAGCAATCAGCCCCAGCATTTT. Translating it yields CASRLQGASNQPQHF. The V gene is TRBV6-5, the J gene TRBJ1-5; TRBD1 matches at 9 bases. Germline values: CDR1 MNHEY, CDR2 SVGAGI. With V trimmed by 6 bases and J by 1 base, 4 bases remained unmatched. CDR3 length equals 15 residues.

Written as DNA, the CDR3 is TGTGCCAGCTCATCCGGCGGGATTGAAGCTTTCTTT. This sequence encodes CASSSGGIEAFF. The chain is built from TRBV18 and TRBJ1-1; no reliable D call. This CDR3 has 12 amino acids. Germline assignment: CDR1 KGHSH and CDR2 LQKENI. Trimming shortened V by 5 bases and J by 7 bases, and 11 bases separated the two germline ends.

This clone was picked up a small number of times. This rearrangement joins TRBV7-6 to TRBJ1-4; 9 bases map to TRBD1. Per germline, CDR1 SGHVS and CDR2 FNYEAQ. The CDR3 totals 14 residues. J gave up 8 bases and V 5 bases, and 6 bases lay outside the gene matches. The CDR3 spells CASSRAGTGEKLFF. CDR3 DNA: TGTGCCAGCAGCAGAGCCGGGACAGGGGAAAAACTGTTTTTT.

The rearrangement joins TRBV2 to TRBJ2-2, with a possible D match to TRBD1 (6 bases). The length of the CDR3 is 15 residues. Germline CDR1 and CDR2: SNHLY and FYNNEI. With 4 bases removed from V and 2 bases from J, the gap between germline ends came to 11 bases. This chain's CDR3 is CASSGQGINTGELFF. The CDR3 region has the DNA TGTGCCAGCAGTGGGCAGGGGATTAACACCGGGGAGCTGTTTTTT.

V gene TRBV11-2 combines with J gene TRBJ1-4; 9 bases fit TRBD1. The V and J ends lost 6 bases and 5 bases, in that order; junction bases with no gene match: 4. In germline, CDR1 is SGHAT, CDR2 FQNNGV. CDR3 length equals 14 residues. For the CDR3, the DNA is TGTGCCAGCAGTCTTGACAGGGGGAATGAAAAACTGTTTTTT. Its translation: CASSLDRGNEKLFF.

The chain couples TRBV18 to TRBJ2-3; a weak D match, TRBD1 (6 bases). V shed 6 bases and J shed 0 bases, with 22 bases lying between them. The length of the CDR3 is 18 residues. Germline-derived CDR1 and CDR2 are KGHSH and LQKENI. The CDR3 coding sequence is TGTGCCAGCTCCCTCGGCGTCGTCGGCAGGGGTAGCACAGATACGCAGTATTTT. It translates to CASSLGVVGRGSTDTQYF.

This chain connects TRBV7-9 to TRBJ1-1, with D possibly being TRBD1 (6 bases). Germline CDR1 SEHNR, CDR2 FQNEAQ (reference sequence). Trimming took 1 base from V and 6 from J, leaving 12 bases between them. The CDR3 loop spans 14 amino acids. The CDR3 bases are TGTGCCAGCAGCTTAGGAGGTAACAGGGCTGAAGCTTTCTTT. Protein: CASSLGGNRAEAFF.

The chain joins TRBV12-5 to TRBJ1-1, with 7 bases identical to TRBD1. Per the germline V gene, CDR1 is LGHNT and CDR2 is FRNRAP. The V and J ends lost 0 bases and 1 base, in that order; junction bases with no gene match: 8. This CDR3 has 17 amino acids. CDR3 amino acids: CASGLVMGQRRNTEAFF. Written as DNA, the CDR3 is TGTGCTAGTGGTTTGGTAATGGGACAGAGACGGAACACTGAAGCTTTCTTT. Combining the CDR3 with reference TRBV12-5 and TRBJ1-1 gives the whole variable domain DARVTQTPRHKVTEMGQEVTMRCQPILGHNTVFWYRQTMMQGLELLAYFRNRAPLDDSGMPKDRFSAEMPDATLATLKIQPSEPRDSAVYFCASGLVMGQRRNTEAFFGQGTRLTVV.

The table lists this clone with a count of one. The V and J genes are TRBV4-1 and TRBJ2-1; D not resolved. Trimming took off 4 bases at V and 0 bases at J, with 10 bases between the two ends. Germline V gene data show CDR1 as MGHRA and CDR2 as YSYEKL. This CDR3 is built from 15 residues. CDR3 DNA sequence: TGCGCCAGCAGCCTAACAGTGGACTCCTACAATGAGCAGTTCTTC. It specifies CASSLTVDSYNEQFF.

V and J are TRBV5-6 and TRBJ1-4; possibly TRBD1 for D (6 bases). Germline lookup yields CDR1 SGHDT and CDR2 YYEEEE. The germline V and J ends were trimmed by 3 bases and 8 bases, with 14 bases remaining between them. The CDR3 length is 14 residues. The CDR3 DNA is TGTGCCAGCAGCTCCTCCGGGACACGGGAAAAACTGTTTTTT. The encoded protein is CASSSSGTREKLFF.

The chain links TRBV5-8 to TRBJ2-3; D perhaps matches TRBD2 (5 bases). CDR1 and CDR2 (germline): SGHTS, YDEGEE. V gave up 0 bases and J gave up 4 bases, with 15 bases separating them. This CDR3 comprises 16 residues. The CDR3 loop reads CASSLAVGDGSDTQYF. The CDR3, as DNA: TGTGCCAGCAGCTTGGCCGTCGGGGATGGGTCAGATACGCAGTATTTT.

V and J are TRBV29-1 and TRBJ2-3; tentatively, D is TRBD2 (6 bases). Germline CDR1 and CDR2: SQVTM and ANQGSEA. The CDR3 covers 15 residues. V was cut by 4 bases and J by 0 bases, with 14 bases left in between. CDR3 DNA sequence: TGCAGCGTTGGGTGGACTACCCAAAGCACAGATACGCAGTATTTT. Translating it yields CSVGWTTQSTDTQYF.

The CDR3 here is CAISDQSRSSYNEQFF. CDR3 nucleotides: TGTGCCATCAGTGACCAGTCTCGAAGCTCCTACAATGAGCAGTTCTTC. The J gene is TRBJ2-1, the V gene TRBV10-3; no clear D gene. CDR1 and CDR2 from the germline V gene are ENHRY and SYGVKD. V was cut by 3 bases and J by 0 bases, with 12 bases left in between. This CDR3 spans 16 amino acids.

The CDR3 here is CASSEETRGSGYTF. For the CDR3, the DNA is TGCGCCAGCAGTGAGGAAACCAGGGGAAGTGGCTACACCTTC. This sequence joins TRBV10-2 and TRBJ1-2; possible D gene TRBD1, 6 bases. Per germline, CDR1 WSHSY and CDR2 SAAADI. The CDR3 extends over 14 amino acids. V was trimmed by 2 bases and J by 7 bases, leaving 14 bases between them.

The gene calls are TRBV7-8 and TRBJ2-3, with TRBD1 matching over 8 bases. The germline gives CDR1 SGHVS, CDR2 FQNEAQ. This CDR3 spans 16 amino acids. The V segment lost 1 base and the J segment 1 base; nucleotides outside the gene matches: 4. CDR3 coding DNA: TGTGCCAGCAGCTTAGGACAGGGGATAGGCACAGATACGCAGTATTTT. Residues: CASSLGQGIGTDTQYF.

The V call is TRBV7-2, the J call TRBJ2-5, with D perhaps TRBD2 (5 bases). Trimming cost V 1 base and J 2 bases, with 23 bases left between them. Germline V gene sequence: CDR1 SGHTA, CDR2 FQGNSA. The length of the CDR3 is 19 residues. CDR3 sequence reads: CASSLGLGGLAGLQETQYF. CDR3 sequence (DNA): TGTGCCAGCAGCTTAGGTTTAGGTGGCCTGGCGGGTCTGCAAGAGACCCAGTACTTC.

This clone was seen just once. V usage is TRBV2 and J usage is TRBJ2-2; 13 nucleotides line up with TRBD2. Trimming removed 7 bases from V and 7 bases from J; junction bases left unmatched: 3. Germline V CDR1 and CDR2: SNHLY, FYNNEI. This CDR3 is 14 amino acids long. The CDR3 DNA is TGTGCCAGCACCGGACTAGCGGGGGTCGGGGAGCTGTTTTTT. Its translation is CASTGLAGVGELFF.

This clone came up once. The genes are TRBV30 and TRBJ2-6, with D perhaps matching TRBD2 (7 bases). The V gene lost 0 bases and the J gene lost 0 bases, with 12 bases spanning the gap. The CDR3 sequence is 17 residues long. Germline V CDR1 and CDR2: GTSNPN, SVGIG (reference sequence). CDR3 protein: CAWSVGGGDSGANVLTF. DNA for the CDR3: TGTGCCTGGAGTGTAGGGGGGGGAGACTCTGGGGCCAACGTCCTGACTTTC.

The table lists this clone with a count of one. The V call is TRBV9, the J call TRBJ2-5; D perhaps matches TRBD1 (6 bases). This CDR3 is 14 amino acids long. CDR1 is SGDLS, CDR2 YYNGEE, per germline. V shed 7 bases and J shed 4 bases, with 17 bases lying between them. CDR3 in amino acids: CASGPGRGLETQYF. CDR3 nucleotide sequence: TGTGCCAGCGGCCCGGGCAGGGGTTTAGAGACCCAGTACTTC.

V and J are TRBV7-2 and TRBJ2-2, with D possibly TRBD1 on 5 matching bases. In germline, CDR1 is SGHTA, CDR2 FQGNSA. V was clipped by 5 bases and J by 1 base, with 14 bases between them. The CDR3 has 16 residues. CDR3 region: CASSPPQDMNTGELFF. DNA for the CDR3: TGTGCCAGCAGCCCCCCTCAGGACATGAACACCGGGGAGCTGTTTTTT.

The chain carries TRBV5-4 and TRBJ2-7; TRBD2 aligns across 13 bases. This CDR3 spans 15 amino acids. Looked up from germline, CDR1 is SGHNT and CDR2 is YYREEE (reference sequence). The V gene end was trimmed by 4 bases and the J gene end by 1 base; junction bases not matched to a gene: 2. CDR3 in DNA: TGTGCCAGCAGCCCGGGACTAGCGGGGTCCTACGAGCAGTACTTC. It yields the protein CASSPGLAGSYEQYF.

On this clone: Distinct nucleotide sequences in the sample also encode this CDR3. This sequence joins TRBV5-1 and TRBJ2-3; D is possibly TRBD2 (6 bases). This CDR3 has 14 amino acids. Trimming shortened V by 0 bases and J by 3 bases, and 8 bases separated the two germline ends. CDR1 and CDR2 (germline): SGHRS, YFSETQ. This CDR3 reads CASSLGAGTDTQYF. The CDR3 coding sequence is TGCGCCAGCAGCTTGGGGGCGGGAACAGATACGCAGTATTTT.

The rearrangement joins TRBV25-1 to TRBJ1-5; 8 bases line up with TRBD1. CDR1 is MGHDK, CDR2 SYGVNS, per germline. The CDR3 spans 13 residues. J lost 4 bases, V lost 4 bases, and 0 bases had no gene match. The CDR3 protein is CASSGTGNQPQHF. The CDR3 nucleotides are TGTGCCAGCAGTGGGACAGGGAATCAGCCCCAGCATTTT.

The chain carries TRBV7-3 and TRBJ2-5, with a weak D call TRBD2 (6 bases). In germline, CDR1 is SGHTA, CDR2 FQGTGA. Trimming stripped 2 bases from V and 5 bases from J, with 12 bases between. The CDR3 length is 14 residues. DNA for the CDR3: TGTGCCAGCAGCTTAGCAGCGGGTCGGGAGACCCAGTACTTC. Its translation: CASSLAAGRETQYF.

The chain carries TRBV19 and TRBJ1-3, with TRBD1 matching 9 bases. This CDR3 region has 16 residues. After removal of 5 bases from V and 2 bases from J, the junction contained 7 bases not matched to a gene. Germline CDR1 is LNHDA and CDR2 is SQIVND (reference sequence). The CDR3 reads CASSLDRGRAGNTIYF. Written as DNA, the CDR3 is TGTGCCAGTAGTCTCGACAGGGGGAGAGCTGGAAACACCATATATTTT.